The present entry profiles one T cell receptor (beta chain) with its context. This sample is part of a study of monozygotic twins with inflammatory bowel disease. For both chains, the TCRalpha and TCRbeta cDNA went through two nested PCRs of around 15 and 9 cycles. TCRdb reanalyzed the 5' RACE reads and collapses them to one entry per CDR3 protein, without DNA. Its clone listing holds 400,000 to 500,000 distinct CDR3 sequences. CDR3 length equals 14 residues. The V gene's germline CDR1 is MNHEY and CDR2 SVGEGT. The chain employs TRBV6-2 or TRBV6-3 and TRBJ1-1. Sequencing was done on a sample of blood. The clonotype was recovered from a human donor with ulcerative colitis or Crohn's disease, or a healthy co-twin of an affected twin (not recorded which). This CDR3 reads CAIRGGPMNTEAFF.